A selection of T cell receptor beta chains follows, all from one sample in a study of blood T cell repertoires in COVID-19. Sequencing was performed with immunoSEQ multiplex PCR; in TCRdb, only in-frame clones are kept and a portion is missing. The data contain around 99,000 clones, around 90% of them singletons. The source material was peripheral blood. Receptor source: a woman aged 25 to 39 with acute or convalescent COVID-19. CDR3s include the opening cysteine and the closing phenylalanine or tryptophan. A D gene is named only where the DNA matches it firmly. The size of a clone is reported for some rows only, either as once, few or many, or as a class for expanded clones.

size	D	V	J	DNA	CDR3
NA	NA	TRBV18	TRBJ1-1	TGTGCCAGCTCTCTGAATGGGCAGCAGAACACTGAAGCTTTCTTT	CASSLNGQQNTEAFF
NA	TRBD1	TRBV3-1/TRBV3-2	TRBJ1-4	TGTGCCAGCAGCCTCACCGGGACAGGGTTGCATGAAAAACTGTTTTTT	CASSLTGTGLHEKLFF
once	NA	TRBV12-5	TRBJ2-7	TGTGCTAGTGGTTTTGGCAAGAACTACGAGCAGTACTTC	CASGFGKNYEQYF
NA	NA	TRBV6-6	TRBJ1-2	TGTGCCAGCAGCCCGGAGGGGTACGGCTACACCTTC	CASSPEGYGYTF
NA	NA	TRBV19	TRBJ1-6	TGTGCCAGTAGTACAGGTTCCTCGGGAAATTCACCCCTCCACTTT	CASSTGSSGNSPLHF
NA	NA	TRBV6-5	TRBJ1-1	TGTGCCAGCAGTTACGGGCTTCGGACAGCGAACACTGAAGCTTTCTTT	CASSYGLRTANTEAFF
NA	NA	TRBV2	TRBJ1-1	TGTGCCAGCAGTGAAGAGTCGGTCCTTACCCATGAAGCTTTCTTT	CASSEESVLTHEAFF
NA	TRBD1	TRBV7-9	TRBJ2-7	TGTGCCAGCAGCTCACCTGACAGGGCCAATCCCTCCTACGAGCAGTACTTC	CASSSPDRANPSYEQYF
NA	NA	TRBV28	TRBJ1-1	TGTGCCAGCAGTTCCCTCACTCGGGGAAGGAACACTGAAGCTTTCTTT	CASSSLTRGRNTEAFF
NA	NA	TRBV28	TRBJ1-4	TGTGCCAGCAGTTTATATGCAGGGATGGATGAAAAACTGTTTTTT	CASSLYAGMDEKLFF
NA	NA	TRBV5-4	TRBJ2-7	TGTGCCAGCAGCTCGATGACTGAGAGGGAGCAGTACTTC	CASSSMTEREQYF
NA	NA	TRBV7-2	TRBJ1-1	TGTGCCAGCAGCTTAGCGGCAGGGGAGAACACTGAAGCTTTCTTT	CASSLAAGENTEAFF
once	NA	TRBV25-1	TRBJ2-7	TGTGCCAGCAGAAAAGCAGGGTACTCCTACGAGCAGTACTTC	CASRKAGYSYEQYF
NA	TRBD2	TRBV7-2	TRBJ2-1	TGTGCCAGCAGCTCCCCTAGCGGGAGGCCTTACAATGAGCAGTTCTTC	CASSSPSGRPYNEQFF
NA	TRBD1	TRBV4-1	TRBJ1-4	TGCGCCAGCAGCCAAGGGTGGACAGGCTTTAATGAAAAACTGTTTTTT	CASSQGWTGFNEKLFF
NA	TRBD2	TRBV7-9	TRBJ2-1	TGTGCCAGCAGCTACCGGCGGGCTAGCGGGGGGTACAATGAGCAGTTCTTC	CASSYRRASGGYNEQFF
once	NA	TRBV7-2	TRBJ2-7	TGTGCCAGCAGCTTAACAGGAGCCTACAAGCAGTACTTC	CASSLTGAYKQYF
NA	NA	TRBV11-3	TRBJ2-5	TGTGCCAGCAGCTCTTTCGGGCAAGAGACCCAGTACTTC	CASSSFGQETQYF
NA	TRBD1	TRBV20-1	TRBJ2-2	TGCAGTGCGAGTACAGCCGGGACAGGGAGTAACACCGGGGAGCTGTTTTTT	CSASTAGTGSNTGELFF
many	TRBD1	TRBV3-1/TRBV3-2	TRBJ1-6	TGTGCCAGCAGCCAAGGTTCGACAGGGAGGATTTCACCCCTCCACTTT	CASSQGSTGRISPLHF
NA	NA	TRBV9	TRBJ1-6	TGTGCCAGCAGCTTCGTGGACAGCCCGTTCTATAATTCACCCCTCCACTTT	CASSFVDSPFYNSPLHF
few	TRBD1	TRBV7-8	TRBJ2-5	TGTGCCAGCAGCCCTCGCAGGGGGCCGGAGACCCAGTACTTC	CASSPRRGPETQYF
NA	NA	TRBV4-1	TRBJ1-1	TGCGCCAGCAGCCAAGTCATCGGGGTTGGGACTGAAGCTTTCTTT	CASSQVIGVGTEAFF
NA	TRBD2	TRBV5-6	TRBJ2-5	TGTGCCAGCAGCCCGGGGACTAGGAGATTCCAAGAGACCCAGTACTTC	CASSPGTRRFQETQYF
NA	NA	TRBV18	TRBJ2-5	TGTGCCAGCTCACCACCGTGGCTAGCCGATTGGTACCAAGAGACCCAGTACTTC	CASSPPWLADWYQETQYF
NA	TRBD1	TRBV5-1	TRBJ1-1	TGCGCCAGCAGCCTGGGACAGGGAGTCACTGAAGCTTTCTTT	CASSLGQGVTEAFF
NA	NA	TRBV6-5	TRBJ1-4	TGTGCCAGCAGAACGACAGACCTGAATGAAAAACTGTTTTTT	CASRTTDLNEKLFF
NA	NA	TRBV24-1	TRBJ2-7	TGTGCCACCAGTGATTTCCCCAAACTCTTGAGGCGATCCTACGAGCAGTACTTC	CATSDFPKLLRRSYEQYF
NA	TRBD1	TRBV28	TRBJ1-5	TGTGCCAGCAGTGCACAGGGGGCGCGTATTCAGCCCCAGCATTTT	CASSAQGARIQPQHF
NA	NA	TRBV19	TRBJ1-1	TGTGCCAGTGTCTGGGCTGATGAAGCTTTCTTT	CASVWADEAFF
NA	TRBD1	TRBV19	TRBJ1-5	TGTGCCATCAGTTGGGGACAGGGGGCTGGCCAGCCCCAGCATTTT	CAISWGQGAGQPQHF
NA	NA	TRBV27	TRBJ2-6	TGTGCCAGCAGTTCCCGGACAGCACCAAGCTCTGGGGCCAGCGTCCTGACTTTC	CASSSRTAPSSGASVLTF
NA	NA	TRBV18	TRBJ1-1	TGTGCCAGCTCCCCGGAGGCCGGGGAGTCTGAAGCTTTCTTT	CASSPEAGESEAFF
few	TRBD2	TRBV5-6	TRBJ2-7	TGTGCCAGCAGCGTACCGGGACTAGCAACCTACGAGCAGTACTTC	CASSVPGLATYEQYF
NA	NA	TRBV30	TRBJ1-5	TGTGCCTGGAGTGTACCGGGCAGGGGAGATCAGCCCCAGCATTTT	CAWSVPGRGDQPQHF
NA	NA	TRBV6-5	TRBJ2-4	TGTGCCAGCAGTTACGGGCCAGCGGGAGCCAAAAACATTCAGTACTTC	CASSYGPAGAKNIQYF
NA	TRBD2	TRBV5-1	TRBJ2-1	TGCGCCAGCAGCTTGGTTAGCGGGAGCAGCAATGAGCAGTTCTTC	CASSLVSGSSNEQFF
NA	NA	TRBV3-1/TRBV3-2	TRBJ1-1	TGTGCCGTATCTCAGGGGAACACTGAAGCTTTCTTT	CAVSQGNTEAFF
NA	NA	TRBV7-6	TRBJ2-3	TGTGCCAGCAGCTTAGGCAGGGGAGCTACAACCACAGATACGCAGTATTTT	CASSLGRGATTTDTQYF
NA	TRBD1	TRBV2	TRBJ2-7	TGTGCCAGCAGTCCGGACAGGGGCTACGAGCAGTACTTC	CASSPDRGYEQYF
NA	NA	TRBV7-8	TRBJ2-7	TGTGCCAGCAGCTTAGGAGGAGGGTTTATGTACGAGCAGTACTTC	CASSLGGGFMYEQYF
NA	NA	TRBV7-6	TRBJ2-3	TGTGCCAGCAGCTCCTACACAGATACGCAGTATTTT	CASSSYTDTQYF